The 30 T cell receptor beta chains in this list originate from one sample, sequenced in a study of T cells after yellow fever vaccination. TCRdb passed the 5' RACE reads through MiXCR, listing each CDR3 protein once. Among 350,000 or so distinct CDR3 sequences listed, about 7.8% were seen once. Sample: PBMCs, taken roughly seven weeks after the first yellow fever vaccination. These TCRs come from a man younger than 35 who received the YFV17D yellow fever vaccine.

V is TRBV5-1 and J is TRBJ2-7, with TRBD1 as a possible D gene (6 bases). Trimming cost V 0 bases and J 3 bases, with 13 bases left between them. The CDR3 totals 15 residues. Germline CDR1 SGHRS, CDR2 YFSETQ. DNA of the CDR3: TGCGCCAGCAGCTTGGGTGGGACACTCCGCTACGAGCAGTACTTC. The encoded protein is CASSLGGTLRYEQYF.

This clonotype was seen ten or more times. The chain carries TRBV5-6 and TRBJ2-3; D remains unclear. The CDR3 runs to 17 residues. Germline CDR1 is SGHDT and CDR2 is YYEEEE. V shed 0 bases and J shed 4 bases, with 18 bases lying between them. The CDR3 is CASSLGLSRSVADTQYF. The CDR3 coding sequence is TGTGCCAGCAGCTTGGGCCTTTCACGTTCAGTGGCAGATACGCAGTATTTT.

This clonotype came up many times. This chain links TRBV12-3 or TRBV12-4 with TRBJ2-2, with D perhaps TRBD2 (7 bases). Trimming pared 4 bases from V and 0 bases from J, leaving 21 bases between. This CDR3 has 19 residues. The CDR3 DNA follows: TGTGCCAGCAGTTCCCGGTGGGGGCGGGGGCCCCCGAACACCGGGGAGCTGTTTTTT. Encoded protein: CASSSRWGRGPPNTGELFF.

As to this clonotype: A read error may account for a junction end that differs from germline. The V and J genes are TRBV25-1 and TRBJ1-5, with a tentative D call TRBD1 (6 bases). The CDR3 totals 11 residues. Germline V gives CDR1 MGHDK, CDR2 SYGVNS. The CDR3 DNA sequence: TGTGCCAGCAGTGATGGGGGGCCCCAGCCTTTT. The encoded protein is CASSDGGPQPF. Full variable domain (remainder filled in from reference TRBV25-1 and TRBJ1-5): EADIYQTPRYLVIGTGKKITLECSQTMGHDKMYWYQQDPGMELHLIHYSYGVNSTEKGDLSSESTVSRIRTEHFPLTLESARPSHTSQYLCASSDGGPQPFGDGTRLSIL.

This clonotype was recorded at least ten times. The V gene is TRBV4-1, the J gene TRBJ2-2; D remains ambiguous. The V gene's germline CDR1 is MGHRA and CDR2 YSYEKL. Trimming cost V 1 base and J 4 bases, with 4 bases left between them. CDR3 length: 13 amino acids. The chain's CDR3 is CASSQASTGELFF. CDR3 coding DNA: TGCGCCAGCAGCCAAGCGTCCACCGGGGAGCTGTTTTTT.

V usage is TRBV19 and J usage is TRBJ1-2; D gene uncertain. Between the trimmed V and J ends, which lost 0 bases and 4 bases, there was a span of 6 bases. This CDR3 comprises 13 residues. Per the germline V gene, CDR1 is LNHDA and CDR2 is SQIVND (reference sequence). CDR3 in amino acids: CASSIDHGYGYTF. CDR3 in DNA: TGTGCCAGTAGTATAGATCACGGCTATGGCTACACCTTC.

This clonotype was counted a few times. The V call is TRBV5-4, the J call TRBJ2-1; 8 positions match TRBD2. This CDR3 has 13 residues. Looked up from germline, CDR1 is SGHNT and CDR2 is YYREEE (reference sequence). J gave up 9 bases and V 3 bases, and 5 bases lay outside the gene matches. The chain's CDR3 is CASSSGGGIEQFF. CDR3 sequence (DNA): TGTGCCAGCAGCTCGGGGGGGGGCATTGAGCAGTTCTTC.

This chain joins TRBV20-1 and TRBJ1-5, with D perhaps TRBD1 (5 bases). V lost 5 bases and J lost 5, with 10 bases in between. The CDR3 totals 12 residues. In germline, CDR1 is DFQATT, CDR2 SNEGSKA (reference sequence). The CDR3 DNA sequence: TGCAGTGCTCGAGGGGAGGATCAGCCCCAGCATTTT. This codes for CSARGEDQPQHF.

This rearrangement joins TRBV20-1 to TRBJ2-3; 7 nucleotides align to TRBD2. CDR1 is DFQATT, CDR2 SNEGSKA, per germline (reference sequence). V lost 6 bases and J lost 0; bases outside the gene matches: 9. This CDR3 has 15 amino acids. As DNA, the CDR3 is TGCAGTGCCAAGAGGGCTAGCGGAAGCACAGATACGCAGTATTTT. It specifies CSAKRASGSTDTQYF.

This clonotype has more than one count but fewer than ten. The CDR3 loop is CAIKGGRGDQETQYF. The CDR3 DNA reads as TGTGCCATCAAGGGGGGGCGAGGGGACCAAGAGACCCAGTACTTC. V is TRBV10-3 and J is TRBJ2-5, with a weak D call TRBD2 (7 bases). This CDR3 is built from 15 residues. Looked up from germline, CDR1 is ENHRY and CDR2 is SYGVKD. Trimming removed 7 bases from V and 0 bases from J, with 15 bases in between.

This sequence joins TRBV12-3 or TRBV12-4 and TRBJ2-1; 7 bases align to TRBD1. The J segment lost 0 bases and the V segment lost 5 bases, leaving 10 bases of the junction unmatched. The CDR3 contains 17 residues. This CDR3 is CASSTTGALSSYNEQFF. Here the CDR3 DNA reads TGTGCCAGCAGTACAACAGGGGCCCTTAGCTCCTACAATGAGCAGTTCTTC.

This clonotype was found many times. The V gene is TRBV6-5, the J gene TRBJ2-7, with 10 positions matching TRBD2. Germline V gene sequence: CDR1 MNHEY, CDR2 SVGAGI. The J segment lost 3 bases and the V segment lost 1 base, leaving 3 bases of the junction unmatched. This CDR3 has 15 amino acids. The CDR3 loop reads CASSYYRTSGYEQYF. The CDR3 DNA is TGTGCCAGCAGTTACTACCGGACTAGCGGCTACGAGCAGTACTTC.

Only a few counts were recorded for this clonotype. The CDR3 coding sequence is TGTGCCAGCAGTACCCATGGACTAGCCCCAGATACGCAGTATTTT. As protein: CASSTHGLAPDTQYF. This chain links TRBV2 with TRBJ2-3; 8 bases fit TRBD2. V lost 5 bases and J lost 4; bases outside the gene matches: 8. CDR1 is SNHLY, CDR2 FYNNEI, per germline. The CDR3 consists of 15 residues.

This clonotype occurred a few times. The chain is built from TRBV5-1 and TRBJ2-1, with D possibly TRBD1 on 6 matching bases. Germline V lookup: CDR1 SGHRS, CDR2 YFSETQ. Trimming pared 4 bases from V and 4 bases from J, leaving 12 bases between. The CDR3 has 14 residues. CDR3 residues: CASSPTGYYNEQFF. DNA of the CDR3: TGCGCCAGCAGCCCGACAGGCTATTACAATGAGCAGTTCTTC.

The chain combines TRBV5-1 with TRBJ1-2; D unresolved. CDR1 is SGHRS, CDR2 YFSETQ, per germline. The length of the CDR3 is 13 residues. The V end was cut by 1 base, the J end by 6 bases, with 10 bases between. In DNA, the CDR3 is TGCGCCAGCAGCTTGCCGGGCTCGGATGGCTACACCTTC. Protein product: CASSLPGSDGYTF.

The chain carries TRBV5-6 and TRBJ1-2, with TRBD1 matching over 9 bases. After removal of 3 bases from V and 4 bases from J, the junction contained 7 bases not matched to a gene. The V gene's germline CDR1 is SGHDT and CDR2 YYEEEE. The CDR3 has 15 residues. The CDR3 DNA is TGTGCCAGCAGCTCGGTGGGACAGGGAGGCTATGGCTACACCTTC. Its translation: CASSSVGQGGYGYTF.

This clonotype was counted a few times. This chain joins TRBV20-1 and TRBJ1-2; 8 positions agree with TRBD1. The CDR3 loop spans 13 amino acids. V dropped 3 bases and J dropped 2; count of bases not matched to a gene: 2. The V gene's germline CDR1 is DFQATT and CDR2 SNEGSKA (reference sequence). The CDR3 nucleotides read TGCAGTGCTAGGGACAGGGAAAACTATGGCTACACCTTC. Translated: CSARDRENYGYTF.

This clonotype was seen more than once but under ten times. The chain employs TRBV27 and TRBJ2-1; D gene unclear. V shed 4 bases and J shed 7 bases, with 14 bases lying between them. Looked up from germline, CDR1 is MNHEY and CDR2 is SMNVEV (reference sequence). The CDR3 loop spans 14 amino acids. CDR3 DNA: TGTGCCAGCAGTTCGTCAGGTTTAGGGAATGAGCAGTTCTTC. Its translation is CASSSSGLGNEQFF.

This chain joins TRBV7-8 and TRBJ2-2, with D perhaps TRBD2 (6 bases). Between the trimmed V and J ends, which lost 5 bases and 5 bases, there was a span of 12 bases. Germline V CDR1 and CDR2: SGHVS, FQNEAQ. The length of the CDR3 is 14 residues. The CDR3 coding sequence is TGTGCCAGCAGCGGGAGGCCACGGACCGGGGAGCTGTTTTTT. It translates to CASSGRPRTGELFF.

This clonotype was recorded many times. V gene TRBV20-1 combines with J gene TRBJ1-1, with 7 bases matching TRBD1. Germline loops: CDR1 DFQATT, CDR2 SNEGSKA (reference sequence). V dropped 2 bases and J dropped 4; count of bases not matched to a gene: 1. The CDR3 totals 12 residues. CDR3 in DNA: TGCAGTGCTAGACAGGGGGGCACTGAAGCTTTCTTT. It is translated as CSARQGGTEAFF.

The rearrangement joins TRBV6-2 or TRBV6-3 to TRBJ2-1; unclear D gene. The V gene lost 10 bases and the J gene lost 8 bases, with 15 bases spanning the gap. CDR1 is MNHEY and CDR2 is SVGEGT in the germline V gene. The CDR3 runs 12 residues. DNA for the CDR3: TGTGCCACTGGTATACCAGGCTATGAGCAGTTCTTC. Protein product: CATGIPGYEQFF.

This clonotype was detected many times. The V call is TRBV5-1, the J call TRBJ2-2, with D perhaps matching TRBD1 or TRBD2 (5 bases each). V was trimmed by 0 bases and J by 4 bases, leaving 10 bases between them. The CDR3 consists of 15 residues. In germline, CDR1 is SGHRS, CDR2 YFSETQ. The CDR3 loop reads CASSLARGGTGELFF. The CDR3 DNA reads TGCGCCAGCAGCTTGGCACGGGGCGGCACCGGGGAGCTGTTTTTT.

The rearrangement links TRBV12-3 or TRBV12-4 to TRBJ2-5; TRBD1 aligns across 8 bases. CDR3 length: 14 amino acids. V shed 5 bases and J 3 bases; nucleotides not matched to a gene: 5. The CDR3 DNA reads as TGTGCCAGCAGTACCTGGACAGGGAAAGAGACCCAGTACTTC. Translated: CASSTWTGKETQYF.

This clonotype turned up a few times. This sequence joins TRBV2 and TRBJ2-4, with D perhaps given as TRBD1 or TRBD2 (5 bases each). Trimming took off 7 bases at V and 2 bases at J, with 15 bases between the two ends. CDR3 length equals 15 residues. Germline assignment: CDR1 SNHLY and CDR2 FYNNEI. CDR3 sequence reads: CASTGTVGPKNIQYF. For the CDR3, the DNA is TGTGCCAGCACCGGGACGGTGGGGCCCAAAAACATTCAGTACTTC.

This clonotype was seen a few times. V gene TRBV5-1 combines with J gene TRBJ2-2; D not resolved. The CDR3 has 12 amino acids. V was pared by 2 bases and J by 7 bases, with 6 bases between. Germline V lookup: CDR1 SGHRS, CDR2 YFSETQ. DNA of the CDR3: TGCGCCAGCAGCTTCCATGACGGGGAGCTGTTTTTT. As protein: CASSFHDGELFF.

DNA of the CDR3: TGTGCCAGCAGCTTGGTACGGCTAAACAATGAGCAGTTCTTC. Residues: CASSLVRLNNEQFF. The V and J genes are TRBV5-6 and TRBJ2-1; D gene ambiguous. Trimming cost V 0 bases and J 5 bases, with 9 bases left between them. This CDR3 region has 14 residues. Germline assignment: CDR1 SGHDT and CDR2 YYEEEE.

This clonotype was counted at least ten times. The chain joins TRBV27 to TRBJ2-3, with 9 nucleotides matching TRBD2. The CDR3 extends over 15 amino acids. Germline V gives CDR1 MNHEY, CDR2 SMNVEV (reference sequence). J was trimmed by 12 bases and V by 2 bases; bases with no gene match: 12. The CDR3 spells CASSLPPSGASVQYF. In DNA form, the CDR3 reads TGTGCCAGCAGTTTACCGCCTAGCGGGGCTTCGGTACAGTATTTT.

In its sample, this clonotype was seen many times. V is TRBV20-1 and J is TRBJ1-2, with 7 nucleotides matching TRBD1. In germline, CDR1 is DFQATT, CDR2 SNEGSKA (reference sequence). After removal of 3 bases from V and 8 bases from J, the junction contained 18 bases not matched to a gene. The CDR3 is 16 residues long. This CDR3 is CSASDGGGVRPGGYTF. For the CDR3, the DNA is TGCAGTGCTAGTGATGGAGGGGGCGTCCGCCCTGGCGGCTACACCTTC.

This clonotype was recorded a few times. J is TRBJ2-6 and V is TRBV5-1; possibly TRBD1 for D (6 bases). The CDR3 covers 18 residues. V lost 1 base and J lost 0, with 14 bases in between. Germline CDR1 reads SGHRS; CDR2 reads YFSETQ. In DNA form, the CDR3 reads TGCGCCAGCAGCTTGCCAGACAGGAAATCCTCTGGGGCCAACGTCCTGACTTTC. Protein sequence: CASSLPDRKSSGANVLTF. Variable domain in full (rest from reference TRBV5-1 and TRBJ2-6): KAGVTQTPRYLIKTRGQQVTLSCSPISGHRSVSWYQQTPGQGLQFLFEYFSETQRNKGNFPGRFSGRQFSNSRSEMNVSTLELGDSALYLCASSLPDRKSSGANVLTFGAGSRLTVL.

Ten or more counts support this clonotype. The CDR3 nucleotides are TGCAGTGCTTCCCGGACAGGGGTCCTCGCAGATACGCAGTATTTT. Protein sequence: CSASRTGVLADTQYF. This chain uses TRBV20-1 with TRBJ2-3, with 9 bases matching TRBD1. V shed 5 bases, J shed 4 bases, and the junction held 10 bases outside the gene matches. The CDR3 has 15 residues. Looked up from germline, CDR1 is DFQATT and CDR2 is SNEGSKA (reference sequence).